The 3 T cell receptor beta chains given below trace back to one sample, sequenced in a study of preoperative IRX-2 immunotherapy in early breast cancer (dated by TCRdb to the late 2010s). Libraries were prepared through the immunoSEQ multiplex PCR assay. As stored in TCRdb, this immuneACCESS dataset retains in-frame rearrangements with V and J assigned. A fraction of the clones does not appear; measured against another copy, unresolved V genes explain less than half of the discrepancy, and the remainder lacks a known reason. The sample has approximately 26,000 clones on record, 78% of them singletons. The ten biggest clones cover less than 2.5% of the sample. The sample's treatment or condition label is to be understood as: preoperative locoregional IRX-2 cytokine immunotherapy. The sample consisted of lymph node tissue, taken before IRX-2 immunotherapy. These receptor sequences come from a human donor with breast cancer.

J is TRBJ1-5 and V is TRBV6-8; a weak D match, TRBD1 (6 bases). The ends were cut back, 3 bases at V and 9 bases at J, with 15 bases in the middle. Germline V gene data show CDR1 as MNHGY and CDR2 as SAAAGT. The CDR3 contains 14 residues. Here the CDR3 reads CASSYEGGRGPQHF. The CDR3 DNA follows: TGTGCCAGCAGTTATGAGGGGGGCCGGGGGCCCCAGCATTTT.

Only one count was recorded for this clone. The rearrangement uses TRBV28 and TRBJ1-2; 12 bases fit TRBD1. From germline, CDR1 is MDHEN and CDR2 SYDVKM. V lost 3 bases and J lost 8; bases outside the gene matches: 10. This CDR3 has 16 residues. The CDR3 DNA is TGTGCCAGCAGTTTCCGGTTTGGGACAGGGGGCAGGGGCTACACCTTC. This gives the protein CASSFRFGTGGRGYTF.

V gene TRBV6-8 combines with J gene TRBJ1-2; maybe TRBD1 (5 bases). The germline V and J ends were trimmed by 4 bases and 3 bases, with 15 bases remaining between them. The CDR3 runs 15 residues. Germline CDR1 and CDR2: MNHGY and SAAAGT. CDR3 bases: TGTGCCAGCAGTTTGTTGGAGGGGAGGGACTATGGCTACACCTTC. Encoded protein: CASSLLEGRDYGYTF.